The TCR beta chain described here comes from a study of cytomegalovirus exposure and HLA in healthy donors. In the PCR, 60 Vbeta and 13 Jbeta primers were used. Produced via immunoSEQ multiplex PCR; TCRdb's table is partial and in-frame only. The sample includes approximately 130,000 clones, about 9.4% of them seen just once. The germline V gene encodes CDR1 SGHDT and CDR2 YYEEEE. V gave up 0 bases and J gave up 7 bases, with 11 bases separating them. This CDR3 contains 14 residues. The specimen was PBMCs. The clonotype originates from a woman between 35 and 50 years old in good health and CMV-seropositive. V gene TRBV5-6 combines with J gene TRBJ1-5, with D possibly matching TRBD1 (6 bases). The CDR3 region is CASSLDREGQPQHF. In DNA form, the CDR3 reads TGTGCCAGCAGCTTGGACAGGGAAGGCCAGCCCCAGCATTTT.